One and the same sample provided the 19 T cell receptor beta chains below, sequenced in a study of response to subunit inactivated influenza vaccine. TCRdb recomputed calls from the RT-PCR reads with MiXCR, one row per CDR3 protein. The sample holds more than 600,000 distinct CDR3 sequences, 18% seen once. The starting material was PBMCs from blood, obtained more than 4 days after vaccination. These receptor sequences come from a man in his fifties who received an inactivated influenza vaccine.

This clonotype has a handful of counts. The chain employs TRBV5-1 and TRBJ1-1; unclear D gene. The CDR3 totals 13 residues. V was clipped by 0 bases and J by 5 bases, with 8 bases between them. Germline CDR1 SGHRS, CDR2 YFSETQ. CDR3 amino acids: CASSLEGMTEAFF. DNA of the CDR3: TGCGCCAGCAGCTTGGAAGGGATGACTGAAGCTTTCTTT.

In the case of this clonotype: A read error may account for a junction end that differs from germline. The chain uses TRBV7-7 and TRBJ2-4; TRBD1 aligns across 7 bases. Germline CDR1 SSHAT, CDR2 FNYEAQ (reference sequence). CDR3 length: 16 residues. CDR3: CASSPQTGKAKNIQYF. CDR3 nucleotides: TGTGCTAGCAGCCCTCAGACAGGGAAAGCCAAAAACATTCAGTACTTC.

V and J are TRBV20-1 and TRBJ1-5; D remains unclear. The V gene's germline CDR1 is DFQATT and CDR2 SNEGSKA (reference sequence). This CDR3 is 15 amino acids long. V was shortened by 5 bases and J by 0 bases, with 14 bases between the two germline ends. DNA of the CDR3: TGCAGTGCTGCCACCGACGGAGTTAGCAATCAGCCCCAGCATTTT. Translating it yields CSAATDGVSNQPQHF.

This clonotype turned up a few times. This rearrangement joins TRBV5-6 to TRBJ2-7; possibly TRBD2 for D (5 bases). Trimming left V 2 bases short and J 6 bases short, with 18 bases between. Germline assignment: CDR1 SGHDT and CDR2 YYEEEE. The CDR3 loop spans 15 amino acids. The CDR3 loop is CASSFRGRTLGEQYF. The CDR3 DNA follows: TGTGCCAGCAGCTTTCGGGGTCGCACCCTCGGCGAGCAGTACTTC. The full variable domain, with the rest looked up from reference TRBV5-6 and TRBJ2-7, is DAGVTQSPTHLIKTRGQQVTLRCSPKSGHDTVSWYQQALGQGPQFIFQYYEEEERQRGNFPDRFSGHQFPNYSSELNVNALLLGDSALYLCASSFRGRTLGEQYFGPGTRLTVT.

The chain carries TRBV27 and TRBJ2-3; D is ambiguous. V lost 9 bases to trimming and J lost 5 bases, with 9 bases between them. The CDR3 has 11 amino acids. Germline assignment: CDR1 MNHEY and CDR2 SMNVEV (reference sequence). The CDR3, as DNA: TGTGCCAGAGAGACCGGAGATACGCAGTATTTT. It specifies CARETGDTQYF.

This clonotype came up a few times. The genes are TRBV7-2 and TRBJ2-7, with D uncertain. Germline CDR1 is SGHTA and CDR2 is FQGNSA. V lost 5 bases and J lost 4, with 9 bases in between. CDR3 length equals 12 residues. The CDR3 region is CASSGNDYEQYF. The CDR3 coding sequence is TGTGCCAGCAGCGGAAACGATTACGAGCAGTACTTC. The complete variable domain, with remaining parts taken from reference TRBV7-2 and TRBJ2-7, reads GAGVSQSPSNKVTEKGKDVELRCDPISGHTALYWYRQSLGQGLEFLIYFQGNSAPDKSGLPSDRFSAERTGGSVSTLTIQRTQQEDSAVYLCASSGNDYEQYFGPGTRLTVT.

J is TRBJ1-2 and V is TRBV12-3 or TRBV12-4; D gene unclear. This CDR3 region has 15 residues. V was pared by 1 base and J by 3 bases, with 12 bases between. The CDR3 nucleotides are TGTGCCAGCAGTTTAGGGGCAGCCTGGGACTATGGCTACACCTTC. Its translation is CASSLGAAWDYGYTF.

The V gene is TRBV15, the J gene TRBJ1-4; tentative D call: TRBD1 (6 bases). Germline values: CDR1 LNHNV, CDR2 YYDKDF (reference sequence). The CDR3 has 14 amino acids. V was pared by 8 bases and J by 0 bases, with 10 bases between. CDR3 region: CATGGLATNEKLFF. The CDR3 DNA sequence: TGTGCCACCGGGGGGCTAGCAACTAATGAAAAACTGTTTTTT. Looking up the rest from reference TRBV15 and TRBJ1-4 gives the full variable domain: DAMVIQNPRYQVTQFGKPVTLSCSQTLNHNVMYWYQQKSSQAPKLLFHYYDKDFNNEADTPDNFQSRRPNTSFCFLDIRSPGLGDTAMYLCATGGLATNEKLFFGSGTQLSVL.

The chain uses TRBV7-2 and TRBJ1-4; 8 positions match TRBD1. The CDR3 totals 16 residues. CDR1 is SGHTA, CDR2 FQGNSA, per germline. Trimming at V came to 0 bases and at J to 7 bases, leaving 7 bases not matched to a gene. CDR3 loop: CASSLAQGALTEKLFF. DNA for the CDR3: TGTGCCAGCAGCTTAGCGCAGGGGGCGCTGACTGAAAAACTGTTTTTT. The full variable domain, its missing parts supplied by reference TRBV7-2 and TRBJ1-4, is GAGVSQSPSNKVTEKGKDVELRCDPISGHTALYWYRQSLGQGLEFLIYFQGNSAPDKSGLPSDRFSAERTGGSVSTLTIQRTQQEDSAVYLCASSLAQGALTEKLFFGSGTQLSVL.

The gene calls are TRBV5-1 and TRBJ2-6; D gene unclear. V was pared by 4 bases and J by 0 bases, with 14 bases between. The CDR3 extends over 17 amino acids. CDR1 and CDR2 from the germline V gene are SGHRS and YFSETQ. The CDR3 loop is CASSRIVQTSGANVLTF. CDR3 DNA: TGCGCCAGCAGCCGAATTGTCCAGACCTCTGGGGCCAACGTCCTGACTTTC.

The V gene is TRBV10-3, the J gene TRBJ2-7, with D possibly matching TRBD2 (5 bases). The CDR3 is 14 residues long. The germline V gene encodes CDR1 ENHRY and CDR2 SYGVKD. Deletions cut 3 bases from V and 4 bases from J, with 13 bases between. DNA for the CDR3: TGTGCCATCAGTGACATGAGGGAGTCTTACGAGCAGTACTTC. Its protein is CAISDMRESYEQYF.

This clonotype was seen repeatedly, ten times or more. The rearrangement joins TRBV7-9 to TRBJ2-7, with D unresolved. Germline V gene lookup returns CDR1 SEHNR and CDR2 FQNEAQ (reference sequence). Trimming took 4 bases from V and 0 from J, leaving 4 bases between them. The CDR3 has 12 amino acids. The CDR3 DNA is TGTGCCAGCAGCTCAAGCTCCTACGAGCAGTACTTC. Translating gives CASSSSSYEQYF.

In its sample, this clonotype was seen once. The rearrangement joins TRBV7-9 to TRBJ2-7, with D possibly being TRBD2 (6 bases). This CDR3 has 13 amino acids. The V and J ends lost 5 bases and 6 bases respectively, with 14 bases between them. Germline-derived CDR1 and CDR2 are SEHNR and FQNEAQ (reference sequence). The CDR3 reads CASSHDTRGEQYF. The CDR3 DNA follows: TGTGCCAGCAGCCACGATACGCGGGGCGAGCAGTACTTC.

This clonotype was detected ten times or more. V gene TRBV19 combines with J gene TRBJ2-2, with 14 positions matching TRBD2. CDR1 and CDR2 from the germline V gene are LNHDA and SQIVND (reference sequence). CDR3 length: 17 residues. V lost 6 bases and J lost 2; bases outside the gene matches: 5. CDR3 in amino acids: CASSRGLAGDNTGELFF. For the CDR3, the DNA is TGTGCCAGTAGCCGGGGACTAGCGGGGGATAACACCGGGGAGCTGTTTTTT.

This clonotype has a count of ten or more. DNA of the CDR3: TGTGCCAGCAGTTTATTCAGGGGAGAGACCCAGTACTTC. As protein: CASSLFRGETQYF. The chain links TRBV12-3 or TRBV12-4 to TRBJ2-5, with D possibly being TRBD1 (6 bases). CDR3 size: 13 residues. The V and J ends lost 2 bases and 4 bases respectively, with 8 bases between them.

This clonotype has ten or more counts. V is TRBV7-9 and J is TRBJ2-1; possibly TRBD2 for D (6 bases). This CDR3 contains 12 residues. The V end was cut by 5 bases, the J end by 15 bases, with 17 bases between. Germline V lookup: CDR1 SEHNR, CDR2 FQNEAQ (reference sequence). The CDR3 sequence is CASSPSGTVGFF. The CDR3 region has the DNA TGTGCCAGCAGCCCGAGTGGGACTGTGGGGTTCTTC.

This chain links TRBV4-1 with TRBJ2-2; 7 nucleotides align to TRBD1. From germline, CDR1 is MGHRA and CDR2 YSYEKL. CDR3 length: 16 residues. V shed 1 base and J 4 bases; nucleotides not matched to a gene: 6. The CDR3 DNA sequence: TGCGCCAGCAGCCAAGCTACAGGGGACGGCACCGGGGAGCTGTTTTTT. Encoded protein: CASSQATGDGTGELFF.

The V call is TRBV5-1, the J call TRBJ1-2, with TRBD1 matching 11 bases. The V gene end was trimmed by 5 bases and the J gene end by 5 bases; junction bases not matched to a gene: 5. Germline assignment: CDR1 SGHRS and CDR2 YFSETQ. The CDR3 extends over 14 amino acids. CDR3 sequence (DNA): TGCGCCAGCAGTATCGGACAGGGGGCTTATGGCTACACCTTC. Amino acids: CASSIGQGAYGYTF.

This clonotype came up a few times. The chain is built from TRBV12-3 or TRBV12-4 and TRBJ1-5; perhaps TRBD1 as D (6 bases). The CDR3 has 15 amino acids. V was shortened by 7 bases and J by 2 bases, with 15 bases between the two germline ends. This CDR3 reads CASTPNRAGNQPQHF. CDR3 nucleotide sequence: TGTGCCAGCACCCCCAACAGGGCTGGCAATCAGCCCCAGCATTTT.